The 14 T cell receptor beta chains below all came from one sample that was sequenced in a study of Graves' ophthalmopathy and Graves' hyperthyroidism. Amplified TCR beta CDR3 regions were obtained using RNA transcripts as template. Second-round multiplex PCR followed a first-round RT-PCR using HTBI primers. Via MiXCR, TCRdb re-called the multiplex PCR reads, giving one row per CDR3 protein. Among roughly 400,000 distinct CDR3 sequences listed, approximately 15% were seen once. The material sequenced was peripheral blood. These receptors all come from a woman aged 18-29 years with stable Graves' hyperthyroidism.

This clonotype was found many times. The J gene is TRBJ1-2, the V gene TRBV28; no clear D. Germline values: CDR1 MDHEN, CDR2 SYDVKM. V was shortened by 3 bases and J by 4 bases, with 12 bases between the two germline ends. The CDR3 runs to 14 residues. The chain's CDR3 is CASSFIDQAYGYTF. CDR3 in DNA: TGTGCCAGCAGTTTCATAGACCAGGCCTATGGCTACACCTTC.

This clonotype occurred many times. The chain couples TRBV11-3 to TRBJ1-2; D gene unclear. CDR1 is SGHNT and CDR2 is YENEEA in the germline V gene. This CDR3 has 15 residues. Trimming stripped 2 bases from V and 6 bases from J, with 16 bases between. DNA of the CDR3: TGTGCCAGCAGCTTACTCGGGCGCGGGAAGGATGGCTACACCTTC. Translating it yields CASSLLGRGKDGYTF.

The chain employs TRBV18 and TRBJ1-1; tentative D call: TRBD1 (6 bases). CDR1 is KGHSH and CDR2 is LQKENI in the germline V gene. V was shortened by 3 bases and J by 8 bases, with 19 bases between the two germline ends. The CDR3 sequence is 15 residues long. In nucleotides, the CDR3 is TGTGCCAGCTCACCCACCTCCGGGGGGCGCGCCGAAGCTTTCTTT. It translates to CASSPTSGGRAEAFF.

V usage is TRBV11-3 and J usage is TRBJ1-1, with 7 bases lining up with TRBD1. J gave up 4 bases and V 8 bases, and 7 bases lay outside the gene matches. The CDR3 contains 13 residues. The germline V gene encodes CDR1 SGHNT and CDR2 YENEEA. CDR3 region: CASRPRGFTEAFF. The CDR3 DNA is TGTGCCAGCCGCCCCAGGGGGTTCACTGAAGCTTTCTTT.

J is TRBJ1-1 and V is TRBV11-2, with TRBD1 as a possible D gene (5 bases). Trimming removed 0 bases from V and 6 bases from J, with 11 bases in between. CDR1 SGHAT and CDR2 FQNNGV come from the germline V gene. The length of the CDR3 is 14 residues. The CDR3 sequence is CASSLDAGRAEAFF. CDR3 coding DNA: TGTGCCAGCAGCTTAGATGCAGGGCGTGCTGAAGCTTTCTTT.

About this clonotype itself: The conserved phenylalanine or tryptophan normally closing the CDR3 is absent here, so this likely arose from a read error. The CDR3 region has the DNA TGTGCCAGCAGTTGGTCAGGGCCTCAGCCCCAGCATTAT. Amino acid sequence: CASSWSGPQPQHY. This chain connects TRBV12-3 or TRBV12-4 to TRBJ1-5, with a possible D match to TRBD1 (5 bases). V was pared by 4 bases and J by 6 bases, with 10 bases between. The CDR3 covers 13 residues.

This clonotype was counted ten times or more. This chain connects TRBV6-1 to TRBJ1-1; 11 bases are a match to TRBD1. Germline trimming cut 6 bases from V and 4 bases from J; bases unmatched to any gene: 4. From germline, CDR1 is MNHNS and CDR2 SASEGT. The CDR3 totals 14 residues. For the CDR3, the DNA is TGTGCCAGCAGCTGGGACAGGGGGTCCACTGAAGCTTTCTTT. Amino acids: CASSWDRGSTEAFF.

The gene calls are TRBV28 and TRBJ2-7, with no clear D. With 8 bases removed from V and 0 bases from J, the gap between germline ends came to 11 bases. Germline lookup yields CDR1 MDHEN and CDR2 SYDVKM. This CDR3 has 13 residues. Here the CDR3 DNA reads TGTGCCAGCTGCACGGGTTCCTCCTACGAGCAGTACTTC. It specifies CASCTGSSYEQYF.

This clonotype was counted a few times. This may be a read error: a much more frequent sequence differs by one nucleotide. This chain links TRBV20-1 with TRBJ1-5; D uncertain. This CDR3 is 12 amino acids long. Germline CDR1 reads DFQATT; CDR2 reads SNEGSKA (reference sequence). The CDR3 is CSARDNQEPLHF. For the CDR3, the DNA is TGCAGTGCTAGAGATAATCAAGAACCCCTGCATTTT.

This clonotype was counted between two and nine times. In DNA form, the CDR3 reads TGCGCCAGCAGCTCAAACCTTGCGGGGCCTATTTCCGGGGAGCTGTTTTTT. Translation: CASSSNLAGPISGELFF. This chain connects TRBV5-1 to TRBJ2-2; perhaps TRBD2 as D (6 bases). Per the germline V gene, CDR1 is SGHRS and CDR2 is YFSETQ. The CDR3 runs 17 residues. V lost 3 bases and J 6 bases, leaving 21 bases between the germline ends.

This clonotype has a count of ten or more. The chain combines TRBV7-2 with TRBJ2-5; 9 nucleotides align to TRBD2. The CDR3 runs 15 residues. Losses at the gene ends were 1 base for V and 5 bases for J; bases not matched to a gene: 5. Germline CDR1 is SGHTA and CDR2 is FQGNSA. Here the CDR3 reads CASSLVAGGGETQYF. The CDR3 DNA follows: TGTGCCAGCAGCTTAGTGGCGGGGGGGGGCGAGACCCAGTACTTC.

This clonotype has just a few counts. The V gene is TRBV19, the J gene TRBJ1-5; D is unclear. Germline V gene data show CDR1 as LNHDA and CDR2 as SQIVND (reference sequence). This CDR3 is 14 amino acids long. Trimming pared 3 bases from V and 0 bases from J, leaving 6 bases between. CDR3 amino acids: CASSIFGSNQPQHF. In DNA form, the CDR3 reads TGTGCCAGTAGTATCTTTGGTAGCAATCAGCCCCAGCATTTT.

Only a few counts were recorded for this clonotype. Possible read error: a much larger clone is one base away. The V and J genes are TRBV12-3 or TRBV12-4 and TRBJ2-7; D gene uncertain. CDR3 size: 12 residues. The CDR3 is CPSSFSQYEQYF. CDR3 DNA: TGTCCCAGCAGTTTCAGTCAGTACGAGCAGTACTTC.

This clonotype was seen at least ten times. The CDR3: CASSDQGKTVNTEAFF. The CDR3 region has the DNA TGTGCCAGCAGTGACCAGGGGAAAACGGTTAACACTGAAGCTTTCTTT. The chain carries TRBV12-3 or TRBV12-4 and TRBJ1-1; a weak D match, TRBD1 (6 bases). The V end lost 5 bases, the J end lost 2 bases, and 18 bases lay between the germline ends. The CDR3 spans 16 residues.